This TCR beta chain was recovered during a study of beta chain features in type 1 diabetes. Study as a whole: The number of sorted cells examined across all samples was under 130,000,000.

Sequencing targeted expressed TCRB transcripts, as all isolated RNA had been reverse transcribed. Method: immunoSEQ multiplex PCR; TCRdb's copy keeps in-frame clones and lacks some. The data hold some 700,000 clones, with roughly 13% observed a single time. Trimming took 6 bases from V and 4 from J, leaving 11 bases between them. Germline CDR1 is MNHEY and CDR2 is SMNVEV (reference sequence). There are 13 residues in the CDR3. The study, taken as a whole, reports: For Type 1 diabetes patients, all four CD4+ subsets carried TCRB CDR3s that were moderately but significantly shorter. Sequencing of cDNA might inflate the share of cells that strongly express TCR.

One heparinised blood draw averaging about 120 mL was given by each donor. CD4+ naive, central memory, regulatory and stem cell-like memory cells were sorted via CD45RO/CCR7/CD25/CD127/CD95/CD27. This clone turned up a few times. Its matching antigen is unknown. The V call is TRBV27, the J call TRBJ2-3, with D uncertain. This receptor was obtained from a man between 18 and 35 years old with type 1 diabetes. Specimen: naive CD4+ T cells from blood. The CDR3 is CASRPLHADTQYF. For the CDR3, the DNA is TGTGCCAGCAGGCCCCTCCATGCAGATACGCAGTATTTT.